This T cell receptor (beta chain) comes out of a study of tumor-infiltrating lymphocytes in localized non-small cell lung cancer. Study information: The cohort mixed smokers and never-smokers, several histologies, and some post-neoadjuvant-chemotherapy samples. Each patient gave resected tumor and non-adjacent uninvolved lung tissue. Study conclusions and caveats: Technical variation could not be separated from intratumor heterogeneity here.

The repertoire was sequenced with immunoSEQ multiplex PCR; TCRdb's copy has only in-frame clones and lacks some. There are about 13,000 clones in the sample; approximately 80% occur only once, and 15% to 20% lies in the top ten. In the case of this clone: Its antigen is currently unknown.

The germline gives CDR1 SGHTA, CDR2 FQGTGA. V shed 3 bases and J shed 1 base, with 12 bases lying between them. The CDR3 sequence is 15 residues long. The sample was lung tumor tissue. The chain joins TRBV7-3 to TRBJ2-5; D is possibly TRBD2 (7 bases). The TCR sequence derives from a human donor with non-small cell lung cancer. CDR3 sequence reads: CASSLGRGGQETQYF. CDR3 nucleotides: TGTGCCAGCAGCTTGGGTAGGGGGGGCCAAGAGACCCAGTACTTC.